Presented here are 21 T cell receptor beta chains from one specimen sequenced in a study of blood T cells in healthy people across ages (dated by TCRdb to between 2014 and 2017). The method behind the library was 5' RACE. This sample was sequenced with an Illumina HiSeq 2500. A second PCR of about 6 to 12 cycles was run with a J-beta primer mix and a sample-barcoded 5' primer. TCRdb reran the public reads through fastp at Q25 and MiXCR, keeping productive beta chains. Rows with a matching CDR3 protein are joined into one entry that keeps the most common DNA and genes. The sample records hundreds of thousands of distinct CDR3 sequences, about 55% of which are singletons. Around 41% of the sample is held by the ten biggest clonotypes. Sequenced input: blood. These receptors all stem from an elderly man in good health.

This chain links TRBV7-9 with TRBJ2-1, with 7 bases identical to TRBD2. V gave up 5 bases and J gave up 5 bases; unmatched junction bases: 15. CDR3 length: 17 residues. Germline V gene lookup returns CDR1 SEHNR and CDR2 FQNEAQ (reference sequence). In DNA form, the CDR3 reads TGTGCCAGCAGCCGACGCGGGAGTAGCGACCAAAACAATGAGCAGTTCTTC. It encodes CASSRRGSSDQNNEQFF. Variable domain in full (rest from reference TRBV7-9 and TRBJ2-1): DTGVSQNPRHKITKRGQNVTFRCDPISEHNRLYWYRQTLGQGPEFLTYFQNEAQLEKSRLLSDRFSAERPKGSFSTLEIQRTEQGDSAMYLCASSRRGSSDQNNEQFFGPGTRLTVL.

This chain joins TRBV20-1 and TRBJ2-1; the match to TRBD1 covers 9 bases. The CDR3 extends over 13 amino acids. The J segment lost 8 bases and the V segment lost 5 bases, leaving 7 bases of the junction unmatched. Germline V gene data show CDR1 as DFQATT and CDR2 as SNEGSKA (reference sequence). CDR3 bases: TGCAGTGCTGGCGGGACAGGGATCTATGAGCAGTTCTTC. Its protein is CSAGGTGIYEQFF.

This clonotype was counted between two and nine times. The V call is TRBV2, the J call TRBJ2-7, with 8 bases that match TRBD2. The J segment lost 1 base and the V segment lost 6 bases, leaving 5 bases of the junction unmatched. In germline, CDR1 is SNHLY, CDR2 FYNNEI. The CDR3 contains 14 residues. CDR3 region: CASSPAGASYEQYF. In DNA form, the CDR3 reads TGTGCCAGCAGCCCAGCGGGAGCTTCCTACGAGCAGTACTTC. Supplemented by reference TRBV2 and TRBJ2-7, the full variable domain reads EPEVTQTPSHQVTQMGQEVILRCVPISNHLYFYWYRQILGQKVEFLVSFYNNEISEKSEIFDDQFSVERPDGSNFTLKIRSTKLEDSAMYFCASSPAGASYEQYFGPGTRLTVT.

This clonotype was observed a few times. V usage is TRBV29-1 and J usage is TRBJ2-7; perhaps D is TRBD1 or TRBD2 (5 bases each). The germline V gene encodes CDR1 SQVTM and CDR2 ANQGSEA. Trimming cost V 5 bases and J 4 bases, with 18 bases left between them. The length of the CDR3 is 14 residues. The CDR3 bases are TGCAGCGTTTCGGGACCCCAAGGGCCTTACGAGCAGTACTTC. Its translation: CSVSGPQGPYEQYF.

The J gene is TRBJ2-3, the V gene TRBV5-1; perhaps D is TRBD1 or TRBD2 (5 bases each). Per germline, CDR1 SGHRS and CDR2 YFSETQ. This CDR3 has 15 amino acids. Trimming shortened V by 1 base and J by 0 bases, and 9 bases separated the two germline ends. The CDR3 region has the DNA TGCGCCAGCAGCTTGCAACGGGGCAGCACAGATACGCAGTATTTT. Its protein product is CASSLQRGSTDTQYF.

The rearrangement links TRBV7-9 to TRBJ2-1; a possible D gene is TRBD1 (5 bases). CDR1 is SEHNR, CDR2 FQNEAQ, per germline (reference sequence). This CDR3 is 12 amino acids long. CDR3 sequence: CALDSSYNEQFF. The DNA for the CDR3 is TGTGCTTTAGACAGCTCCTACAATGAGCAGTTCTTC.

The chain carries TRBV3-1 and TRBJ1-2, with D unclear. This CDR3 has 14 residues. Trimming took off 3 bases at V and 2 bases at J, with 10 bases between the two ends. The germline V gene encodes CDR1 LGHDT and CDR2 YNNKEL (reference sequence). The CDR3 here is CASSQLQKNYGYTF. CDR3 DNA: TGTGCCAGCAGCCAGCTACAGAAGAACTATGGCTACACCTTC.

This clonotype was observed once. This chain joins TRBV9 and TRBJ2-7, with 9 bases lining up with TRBD1. The CDR3 spans 15 residues. J lost 2 bases, V lost 0 bases, and 3 bases had no gene match. Germline V CDR1 and CDR2: SGDLS, YYNGEE. The CDR3 is CASSVGTGVPYEQYF. The CDR3 bases are TGTGCCAGCAGCGTAGGGACAGGGGTTCCCTACGAGCAGTACTTC.

V and J are TRBV20-1 and TRBJ2-1; D possibly corresponds to TRBD2 (5 bases). Germline V CDR1 and CDR2: DFQATT, SNEGSKA (reference sequence). Trimming cost V 2 bases and J 4 bases, with 6 bases left between them. This CDR3 region has 12 residues. This CDR3 is CSARRTYNEQFF. As DNA, the CDR3 is TGCAGTGCTAGACGGACTTACAATGAGCAGTTCTTC.

CDR3 protein: CAITVRSGRTETQYF. The CDR3 nucleotides read TGTGCCATCACCGTGCGTAGCGGGAGGACAGAGACCCAGTACTTC. The V and J genes are TRBV10-3 and TRBJ2-5, with 10 bases matching TRBD2. This CDR3 contains 15 residues. Germline values: CDR1 ENHRY, CDR2 SYGVKD. J lost 4 bases, V lost 7 bases, and 9 bases had no gene match.

This chain joins TRBV5-1 and TRBJ2-1; TRBD1 aligns across 9 bases. Looked up from germline, CDR1 is SGHRS and CDR2 is YFSETQ. The CDR3 totals 15 residues. The V segment lost 0 bases and the J segment 12 bases; nucleotides outside the gene matches: 10. For the CDR3, the DNA is TGCGCCAGCAGCTTGGAAGTCGGGGGACAGGGCGTGCAGTTCTTC. Translated: CASSLEVGGQGVQFF.

The rearrangement links TRBV4-1 to TRBJ2-5; TRBD1 agrees at 7 bases. This CDR3 region has 16 residues. With V trimmed by 4 bases and J by 4 bases, 12 bases remained unmatched. CDR1 and CDR2 from the germline V gene are MGHRA and YSYEKL. The CDR3 loop reads CASSPSLTGLRETQYF. The CDR3 nucleotides are TGCGCCAGCAGCCCTTCCTTGACAGGGCTGCGAGAGACCCAGTACTTC.

This clonotype has more than one count but fewer than ten. V is TRBV29-1 and J is TRBJ1-2, with 7 nucleotides matching TRBD1. The CDR3 is 15 residues long. The germline CDR1 and CDR2 sequences are SQVTM and ANQGSEA. V was pared by 3 bases and J by 1 base, with 8 bases of the junction left unmatched. CDR3 nucleotide sequence: TGCAGCGTTGACGATCGGACAGGAGTTAACTATGGCTACACCTTC. It encodes CSVDDRTGVNYGYTF.

The chain combines TRBV29-1 with TRBJ2-5; TRBD1 aligns across 7 bases. The CDR3 is 14 residues long. The trim removed 6 bases at V and 5 bases at J, leaving 12 bases unmatched. From germline, CDR1 is SQVTM and CDR2 ANQGSEA. CDR3 in DNA: TGCAGCGTGACCGGGACAGCCGGCGGGGAGACCCAGTACTTC. Translated, it gives CSVTGTAGGETQYF.

V usage is TRBV4-2 and J usage is TRBJ2-1, with 8 positions matching TRBD2. The CDR3 length is 15 residues. Germline lookup yields CDR1 LGHNA and CDR2 YNFKEQ. Trimming cost V 4 bases and J 13 bases; bases outside gene matches: 15. The CDR3 DNA reads as TGTGCCAGCAGCCTCCTACCGACTAGCGAAGAGACCCAGTTCTTC. Translated, it gives CASSLLPTSEETQFF.

This clonotype was seen repeatedly, ten times or more. The V gene is TRBV5-1, the J gene TRBJ2-1; 7 bases line up with TRBD2. After removal of 0 bases from V and 7 bases from J, the junction contained 1 base not matched to a gene. This CDR3 has 13 residues. Germline V gene sequence: CDR1 SGHRS, CDR2 YFSETQ. CDR3 DNA sequence: TGCGCCAGCAGCTTGGTCGGGGGGAATGAGCAGTTCTTC. Its translation is CASSLVGGNEQFF.

In nucleotides, the CDR3 is TGTGCCAGCTCGCCCCTCAGGACCAGCTCCTACGAGCAGTACTTC. Encoded protein: CASSPLRTSSYEQYF. The rearrangement joins TRBV18 to TRBJ2-7, with D hard to call. Germline V gives CDR1 KGHSH, CDR2 LQKENI. The CDR3 consists of 15 residues. Trimming pared 6 bases from V and 0 bases from J, leaving 15 bases between. The full variable domain, in which reference TRBV18 and TRBJ2-7 provide the parts outside the CDR3, is NAGVMQNPRHLVRRRGQEARLRCSPMKGHSHVYWYRQLPEEGLKFMVYLQKENIIDESGMPKERFSAEFPKEGPSILRIQQVVRGDSAAYFCASSPLRTSSYEQYFGPGTRLTVT.

The rearrangement joins TRBV12-3 or TRBV12-4 to TRBJ2-4; D is uncertain. The end of the DNA is better explained by TRBJ2-7, so the J call may be wrong. CDR3 length equals 12 residues. CDR3 DNA: TGTGCCAGCAGTTTAGTCCCGACCGAGCAGTACTTC. Amino acids: CASSLVPTEQYF.

This clonotype has a handful of counts. The chain recombines TRBV7-9 with TRBJ1-1; D not resolved. CDR1 and CDR2 (germline): SEHNR, FQNEAQ (reference sequence). Trimming removed 1 base from V and 1 base from J, with 10 bases in between. The CDR3 has 15 amino acids. The CDR3 sequence is CASSLVATSNTEAFF. The DNA for the CDR3 is TGTGCCAGCAGCTTAGTAGCGACATCGAACACTGAAGCTTTCTTT.

V usage is TRBV7-9 and J usage is TRBJ2-7; 12 positions agree with TRBD2. V dropped 1 base and J dropped 3; count of bases not matched to a gene: 7. CDR1 and CDR2 (germline): SEHNR, FQNEAQ (reference sequence). There are 17 residues in the CDR3. CDR3 coding DNA: TGTGCCAGCAGCTTAGAGGAGGCGACTAGCGGGAGCTACGAGCAGTACTTC. Translating it yields CASSLEEATSGSYEQYF.

The chain carries TRBV5-1 and TRBJ2-7; D not resolved. The closer fit of TRBJ2-4 to the DNA end suggests the J call may be wrong. The CDR3 is 15 amino acids. CDR1 and CDR2 from the germline V gene are SGHRS and YFSETQ. DNA of the CDR3: TGCGCCAGCAGCTTGGCCTTAGGCCTAGTTTACATTCAGTACTTC. It is translated as CASSLALGLVYIQYF.